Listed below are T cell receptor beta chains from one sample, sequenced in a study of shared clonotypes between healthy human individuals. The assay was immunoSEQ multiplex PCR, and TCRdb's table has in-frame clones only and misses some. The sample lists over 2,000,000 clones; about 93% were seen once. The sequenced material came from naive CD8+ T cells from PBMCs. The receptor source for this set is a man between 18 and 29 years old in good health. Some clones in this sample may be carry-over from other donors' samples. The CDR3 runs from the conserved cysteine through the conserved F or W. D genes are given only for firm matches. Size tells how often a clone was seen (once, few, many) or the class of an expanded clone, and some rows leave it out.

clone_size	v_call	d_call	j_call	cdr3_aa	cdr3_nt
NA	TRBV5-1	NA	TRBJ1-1	CASSLAGEAFF	TGCGCCAGCAGCTTGGCGGGGGAAGCTTTCTTT
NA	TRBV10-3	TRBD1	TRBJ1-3	CAISESGRGPGNTIYF	TGTGCCATCAGTGAGTCCGGCAGGGGGCCTGGAAACACCATATATTTT
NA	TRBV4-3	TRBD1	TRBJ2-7	CASSQEGQGYRYEQYF	TGCGCCAGCAGCCAAGAGGGACAGGGGTATAGGTACGAGCAGTACTTC
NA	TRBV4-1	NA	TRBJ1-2	CASSQGPGPTGYTF	TGCGCCAGCAGCCAAGGACCGGGACCGACAGGCTACACCTTC
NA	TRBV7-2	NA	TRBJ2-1	CASSLVDGGSSYNEQFF	TGTGCCAGCAGCTTAGTGGATGGGGGGAGCTCCTACAATGAGCAGTTCTTC
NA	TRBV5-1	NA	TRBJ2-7	CASSLAGEGVSYEQYF	TGCGCCAGCAGCTTGGCGGGGGAAGGGGTCTCATACGAGCAGTACTTC
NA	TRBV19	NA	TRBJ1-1	CASSGRAGGFTEAFF	TGTGCCAGTAGTGGGCGGGCAGGAGGATTCACTGAAGCTTTCTTT
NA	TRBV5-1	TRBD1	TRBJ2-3	CASSFGGQGPGDTQYF	TGCGCCAGCAGCTTCGGAGGACAGGGACCGGGAGATACGCAGTATTTT
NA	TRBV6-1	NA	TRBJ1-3	CASSEAVGVGNTIYF	TGTGCCAGCAGTGAAGCGGTGGGGGTCGGAAACACCATATATTTT
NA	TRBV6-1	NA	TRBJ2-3	CASIDGRTDTQYF	TGTGCCAGCATAGACGGCCGCACAGATACGCAGTATTTT
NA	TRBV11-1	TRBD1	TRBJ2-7	CASTGEAGYEQYF	TGTGCCAGTACAGGGGAAGCAGGCTACGAGCAGTACTTC
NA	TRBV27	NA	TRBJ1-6	CASSLRGVYSPLHF	TGTGCCAGCAGTTTGCGGGGGGTCTATTCACCCCTCCACTTT
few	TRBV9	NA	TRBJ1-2	CASSVVLKDGYTF	TGTGCCAGCAGCGTAGTCCTTAAGGACGGCTACACCTTC
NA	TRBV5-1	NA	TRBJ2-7	CASSLEGWPYEQYF	TGCGCCAGCAGCTTGGAGGGGTGGCCCTACGAGCAGTACTTC
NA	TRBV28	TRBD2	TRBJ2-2	CASSGWDSGKRNTGELFF	TGTGCCAGTTCGGGCTGGGATAGCGGGAAGAGGAACACCGGGGAGCTGTTTTTT
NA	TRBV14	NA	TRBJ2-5	CASSDTDRGGAQYF	TGTGCCAGCAGCGATACCGACAGGGGAGGGGCCCAGTACTTC
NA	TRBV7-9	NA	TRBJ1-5	CASSLFPGMDQPQHF	TGTGCCAGCAGCTTATTCCCAGGGATGGATCAGCCCCAGCATTTT
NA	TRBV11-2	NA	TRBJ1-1	CASSLGGLSTEAFF	TGTGCCAGCAGCTTAGGGGGGCTTAGCACTGAAGCTTTCTTT
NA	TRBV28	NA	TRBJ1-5	CASSLAQNQPQHF	TGTGCCAGCAGTTTGGCTCAAAATCAGCCCCAGCATTTT
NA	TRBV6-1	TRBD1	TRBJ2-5	CASRGQGAQETQYF	TGTGCCAGCAGAGGACAGGGGGCTCAAGAGACCCAGTACTTC
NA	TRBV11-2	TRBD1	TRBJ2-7	CASSLEDRALEQYF	TGTGCCAGCAGCTTAGAGGACAGGGCCTTGGAGCAGTACTTC
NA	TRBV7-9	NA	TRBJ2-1	CASSLGVQGPNNEQFF	TGTGCCAGCAGCTTAGGAGTCCAGGGCCCAAACAATGAGCAGTTCTTC
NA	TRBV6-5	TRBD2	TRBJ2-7	CASSTGLEQYF	TGTGCCAGCAGTACGGGACTAGAGCAGTACTTC
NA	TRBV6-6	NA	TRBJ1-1	CASSYSDSGGTEAFF	TGTGCCAGCAGTTACTCTGACTCGGGCGGCACTGAAGCTTTCTTT
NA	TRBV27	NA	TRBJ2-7	CASSSSLGTTTYEQYF	TGTGCCAGCAGTTCCTCCCTCGGGACAACAACCTACGAGCAGTACTTC
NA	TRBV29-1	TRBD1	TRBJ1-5	CSVRDRQNQPQHF	TGCAGCGTCCGGGACAGACAAAATCAGCCCCAGCATTTT
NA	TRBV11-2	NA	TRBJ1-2	CASSSYLRAPGDYGYTF	TGTGCCAGCAGCTCTTACCTCCGGGCCCCGGGGGACTATGGCTACACCTTC